The sequence of this T cell receptor beta chain was determined in a study of cytomegalovirus exposure and HLA in healthy donors. Overall study findings and caveats: It was likely that a cluster of highly shared sequence variants was a sequencing artifact. Reportedly, TCR beta sequences accurately predicted HLA-A and HLA-B alleles in most subjects.

A note on this clone: Its antigen is unidentified.

PCR involved 60 Vbeta and 13 Jbeta primers. Sequencing was performed with immunoSEQ multiplex PCR; in TCRdb, only in-frame clones are kept and a portion is missing. The profile covers about 160,000 clones, with 75% to 90% appearing a single time and approximately 0.87% taken by the ten largest. The clonotype comes from a girl aged 2-9 years in good health and CMV-seropositive. Sequencing was done on a sample of PBMCs.

CDR3 protein: CASSAAGGEDQPQHF. In nucleotides, the CDR3 is TGTGCCAGTAGCGCTGCAGGGGGCGAGGATCAGCCCCAGCATTTT. The J gene is TRBJ1-5, the V gene TRBV19; TRBD1 matches at 8 bases. Looked up from germline, CDR1 is LNHDA and CDR2 is SQIVND (reference sequence). The CDR3 totals 15 residues. J lost 5 bases, V lost 6 bases, and 9 bases had no gene match.